Following are 8 T cell receptor beta chains from one sample sequenced in a study of cytomegalovirus exposure and HLA in healthy donors. The assay was immunoSEQ multiplex PCR, and TCRdb's table has in-frame clones only and misses some. The data contain a few hundred thousand clones, 85% to 90% of them singletons. The sample comprised PBMCs. The receptor set was obtained from a woman between 18 and 30 years old in good health and CMV-seronegative.

In its sample, this clone was seen a few times. This chain joins TRBV5-5 and TRBJ1-6; D may be TRBD1 (5 bases). Trimming left V 0 bases short and J 9 bases short, with 13 bases between. CDR3 length equals 15 residues. Germline V gene sequence: CDR1 SGHKS, CDR2 YYEKEE (reference sequence). The CDR3 coding sequence is TGTGCCAGCAGCTTGGTGCAGGGTTTTGGTTCACCCCTCCACTTT. Its protein product is CASSLVQGFGSPLHF.

This chain connects TRBV15 to TRBJ2-1; 7 bases line up with TRBD2. The CDR3 has 15 residues. Trimming took 0 bases from V and 7 from J; bases not matched to a gene: 6. Germline V gene lookup returns CDR1 LNHNV and CDR2 YYDKDF (reference sequence). The CDR3 DNA follows: TGTGCCACCAGCAGAGAGGGGCAGGGAGGGAATGAGCAGTTCTTC. It codes for CATSREGQGGNEQFF.

The J gene is TRBJ2-1, the V gene TRBV11-2; 15 bases are shared with TRBD2. CDR1 SGHAT and CDR2 FQNNGV come from the germline V gene. V shed 5 bases, J shed 9 bases, and the junction held 5 bases outside the gene matches. This CDR3 spans 15 amino acids. CDR3 in DNA: TGTGCCAGCAGCCCCGGACTAGCGGGAGGGAGTGAGCAGTTCTTC. This codes for CASSPGLAGGSEQFF.

The chain has TRBV6-6 and TRBJ1-2; a weak D match, TRBD1 (5 bases). V was trimmed by 4 bases and J by 8 bases, leaving 8 bases between them. The CDR3 contains 11 residues. The germline CDR1 and CDR2 sequences are MNHNY and SVGAGI (reference sequence). The CDR3 loop reads CASSSGPGYTF. CDR3 DNA: TGTGCCAGCAGTTCAGGGCCCGGCTACACCTTC.

The chain combines TRBV25-1 with TRBJ2-7; 8 nucleotides match TRBD2. V was pared by 3 bases and J by 3 bases, with 7 bases of the junction left unmatched. The CDR3 is 15 residues long. Germline V CDR1 and CDR2: MGHDK, SYGVNS. The CDR3, as DNA: TGTGCCAGCAGTGAGCGGGGGGACCCTTTCTACGAGCAGTACTTC. Translation gives CASSERGDPFYEQYF.

The V and J genes are TRBV7-4 and TRBJ1-5, with TRBD1 matching 7 bases. This CDR3 has 21 residues. Germline V gives CDR1 SGHVT, CDR2 SQSDAQ. Germline trimming cut 2 bases from V and 3 bases from J; bases unmatched to any gene: 22. The CDR3 spells CASSLPRNGTVPHPYNQPQHF. CDR3 DNA sequence: TGTGCCAGCAGCTTACCCCGGAATGGGACAGTCCCACACCCCTACAATCAGCCCCAGCATTTT.

The DNA of the CDR3 is TGTGCCAGTAGGGGAGCGGGAGGGCCCACCGGGGAGCTGTTTTTT. Encoded protein: CASRGAGGPTGELFF. The chain recombines TRBV19 with TRBJ2-2, with 10 bases identical to TRBD2. The length of the CDR3 is 15 residues. Germline V gene data show CDR1 as LNHDA and CDR2 as SQIVND (reference sequence). V gave up 6 bases and J gave up 4 bases; unmatched junction bases: 5.

The CDR3 DNA is TGTGCCAGCAGCTTAGGGCTAGCGGGATTATACGAGCAGTACTTC. This translates into CASSLGLAGLYEQYF. The gene calls are TRBV7-2 and TRBJ2-7; 9 positions match TRBD2. The CDR3 extends over 15 amino acids. Germline V gives CDR1 SGHTA, CDR2 FQGNSA. V gave up 1 base and J gave up 4 bases; unmatched junction bases: 5.